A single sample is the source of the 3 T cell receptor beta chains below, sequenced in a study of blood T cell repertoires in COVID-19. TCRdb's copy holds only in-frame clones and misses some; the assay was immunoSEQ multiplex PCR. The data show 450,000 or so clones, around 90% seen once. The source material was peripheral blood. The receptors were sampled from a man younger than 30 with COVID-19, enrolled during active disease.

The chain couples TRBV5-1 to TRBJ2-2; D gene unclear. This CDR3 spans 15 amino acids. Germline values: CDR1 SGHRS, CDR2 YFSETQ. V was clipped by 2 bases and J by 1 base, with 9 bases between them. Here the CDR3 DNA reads TGCGCCAGCAGCTTCCGGTTTCTGAACACCGGGGAGCTGTTTTTT. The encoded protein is CASSFRFLNTGELFF.

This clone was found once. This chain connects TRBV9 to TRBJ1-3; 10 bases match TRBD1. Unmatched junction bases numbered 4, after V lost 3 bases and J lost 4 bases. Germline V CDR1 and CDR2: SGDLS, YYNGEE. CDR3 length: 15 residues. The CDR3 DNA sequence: TGTGCCAGCAGCGCGGGACAGGGGAGAGGAAACACCATATATTTT. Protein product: CASSAGQGRGNTIYF. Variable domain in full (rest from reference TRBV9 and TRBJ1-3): DSGVTQTPKHLITATGQRVTLRCSPRSGDLSVYWYQQSLDQGLQFLIQYYNGEERAKGNILERFSAQQFPDLHSELNLSSLELGDSALYFCASSAGQGRGNTIYFGEGSWLTVV.

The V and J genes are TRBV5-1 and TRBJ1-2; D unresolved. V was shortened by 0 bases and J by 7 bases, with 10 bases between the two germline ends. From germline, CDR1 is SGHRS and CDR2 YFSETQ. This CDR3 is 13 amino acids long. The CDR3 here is CASSLEREGGYTF. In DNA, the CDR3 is TGCGCCAGCAGCTTGGAGAGGGAGGGTGGCTACACCTTC.